This TCR beta chain came from a study of identical twins (dated by TCRdb to 2016 to 2017). With regard to the full study: To test whether fetal clonotypes persist, this study deep-sequenced TCR alpha and beta repertoires from monozygotic twins, from unrelated adults of various ages, and from cord blood. Replicate twin experiments were performed at different times using different library preparation protocols to rule out contamination. The full study reports these points: Because the same donors could not be followed over many years, conclusions were based on cross-sectional statistical analysis. Fewer insertions were carried by abundant cord blood beta clonotypes; a weaker similar trend was observed in young adult naive repertoires, while no such trend was observed in memory repertoires. Zero-insertion analyses could be partly confounded by invariant T cells such as MAIT and iNKT, though diverse VJ usage argued against such confounding for most clonotypes. The excess sharing between twins in beta out-of-frame sequences was weaker because fewer shared sequences reduced the signal-to-noise ratio. Recombination models systematically underestimated out-of-frame TCR alpha sharing in monozygotic twins but agreed with sharing between unrelated individuals. Out-of-frame TCR alpha sequences shared between twins showed an excess of low generation-probability sequences compared with coincidental sharing between unrelated individuals.

All donors were healthy Caucasians. According to the germline V gene (reference sequence), CDR1 reads DFQATT and CDR2 reads SNEGSKA. Trimming costs V 0 bases and J 10 bases, and their ends lie 16 bases apart. Counted from cysteine to phenylalanine, this CDR3 has 13 amino acids. Just CDR3 DNA is preserved here, 39 bases in frame from base 1. Library preparation was by 5' RACE. The sequencing machine was an Illumina HiSeq 2000. A universal primer binding site was introduced by template switching, and a unique molecular identifier was present in the final cDNA, enabling accurate counting of TCR cDNA molecules. First-strand cDNA for TCR alpha and beta chains was synthesized from specific primers in the conserved constant-segment region. To control for contamination, each cDNA library was double barcoded with a SMART-Mk sample barcode plus Illumina barcodes. TruSeq adapter sequences along with Illumina sample barcodes were introduced in two successive PCR steps. The TCR alpha and beta cDNA libraries were sequenced on the Illumina HiSeq platform using custom primers. The authors' analysis ran thus. MiGEC was used to process raw reads and extract unique molecular identifiers, and MiXCR was used to find CDR3 positions. Recombination models were inferred per individual with the repgenHMM and IGoR tools using an EM algorithm. Shared clonotypes were analyzed with the tcR package in R, and sharing was normalized by the product of cloneset sizes. Out-of-frame nonproductive sequences were analyzed to study raw recombination free of thymic and clonal selection effects. Using fastp trimming at Q25 and MiXCR clonotype assembly, TCRdb reanalyzed the public sequencing data and kept in-frame beta chains. Each CDR3 protein gets just one entry, which takes the most common genes and DNA from the rows behind it. Here the V and J calls rest on TCRdb's processing, not on the authors' analysis. Present in this sample are 1.5 million to 2 million distinct CDR3 sequences, about 32% of which were seen just once. The ten largest account for around 0.3% of the sample.

Comments on this clonotype: The antigen this receptor binds is unknown. Base qualities are not at hand, and no much larger clone is one base apart.

This receptor was obtained from a newborn girl in good health. This receptor chain uses TRBV20-1 and TRBJ2-7, with the D gene call left open. Sequencing was carried out using cord blood. The CDR3 region: CSAREGRQEAQYF. The bases read TGCAGTGCTAGAGAGGGCCGTCAAGAGGCCCAGTACTTC.